This is a list of T cell receptor beta chains from one sample in a study of Graves' ophthalmopathy and Graves' hyperthyroidism. TCRdb re-derived calls from the multiplex PCR reads in MiXCR, one entry per CDR3 protein. The data show just over 400,000 distinct CDR3 sequences, more than 20% seen once. Sample: peripheral blood. The receptors come from a woman aged 18 to 35 with stable Graves' hyperthyroidism. CDR3s include the opening cysteine and the closing phenylalanine or tryptophan. D genes are given only for firm matches. The size field is filled for only some rows; it gives once, few, many or a size class.

d_call: TRBD1; j_call: TRBJ1-2; clone_size: many; v_call: TRBV2; cdr3_aa: CASSSGTGGFGYTF; cdr3_nt: TGTGCCAGCAGTTCCGGGACAGGGGGCTTTGGCTACACCTTC
d_call: -; j_call: TRBJ1-1; clone_size: -; v_call: TRBV6-5; cdr3_aa: CASSYGEGKGAFF; cdr3_nt: TGTGCCAGCAGTTACGGGGAAGGGAAGGGGGCTTTCTTT
d_call: -; j_call: TRBJ1-2; clone_size: many; v_call: TRBV30; cdr3_aa: CASLDGAGYYGYTF; cdr3_nt: TGTGCGTCACTCGATGGGGCCGGCTACTATGGCTACACCTTC
d_call: TRBD1; j_call: TRBJ1-6; clone_size: few; v_call: TRBV6-1; cdr3_aa: CASSEMTGGNSPLHF; cdr3_nt: TGTGCCAGCAGTGAAATGACAGGGGGCAATTCACCCCTCCACTTT
d_call: -; j_call: TRBJ2-7; clone_size: many; v_call: TRBV7-9; cdr3_aa: CASSPSPSYEQYF; cdr3_nt: TGTGCCAGCAGCCCCAGCCCCTCCTACGAGCAGTACTTC
d_call: -; j_call: TRBJ1-1; clone_size: many; v_call: TRBV5-6; cdr3_aa: CASSLGDFAGTEAFF; cdr3_nt: TGTGCCAGCAGCTTGGGGGATTTTGCGGGCACTGAAGCTTTCTTT
d_call: -; j_call: TRBJ1-1; clone_size: -; v_call: TRBV20-1; cdr3_aa: CSARDPGGEAFF; cdr3_nt: TGCAGTGCTAGAGATCCGGGGGGCGAAGCTTTCTTT
d_call: -; j_call: TRBJ2-5; clone_size: medium-sized; v_call: TRBV12-3/TRBV12-4; cdr3_aa: CASNSGRKAQYF; cdr3_nt: TGTGCCAGCAACTCGGGGAGAAAGGCCCAGTACTTC
d_call: -; j_call: TRBJ2-7; clone_size: many; v_call: TRBV20-1; cdr3_aa: CSASRDPGSEQYF; cdr3_nt: TGCAGTGCTAGTAGGGACCCAGGTAGCGAGCAGTACTTC
d_call: -; j_call: TRBJ2-1; clone_size: few; v_call: TRBV6-1; cdr3_aa: CASIPTSLGEQFF; cdr3_nt: TGTGCCAGCATCCCCACCTCTTTGGGTGAGCAGTTCTTC
d_call: -; j_call: TRBJ2-7; clone_size: many; v_call: TRBV20-1; cdr3_aa: CSARDLLQFSYEQYF; cdr3_nt: TGCAGTGCTAGAGATTTACTTCAGTTTTCCTACGAGCAGTACTTC
d_call: -; j_call: TRBJ1-2; clone_size: few; v_call: TRBV12-5; cdr3_aa: CASGLNDYGYTF; cdr3_nt: TGTGCTAGTGGTTTGAACGACTATGGCTACACCTTC
d_call: TRBD1; j_call: TRBJ1-1; clone_size: -; v_call: TRBV28; cdr3_aa: CASSSPGQGLTEAFF; cdr3_nt: TGTGCCAGCAGTTCCCCCGGACAGGGCCTTACTGAAGCTTTCTTT
d_call: TRBD1; j_call: TRBJ1-2; clone_size: many; v_call: TRBV4-1; cdr3_aa: CVSSQSPTGLLYGYTF; cdr3_nt: TGCGTCAGCAGCCAATCGCCGACAGGGCTGTTGTATGGCTACACCTTC
d_call: TRBD2; j_call: TRBJ2-5; clone_size: many; v_call: TRBV27; cdr3_aa: CASSPLAGHDQETQYF; cdr3_nt: TGTGCCAGCAGTCCCCTAGCGGGGCACGACCAAGAGACCCAGTACTTC
d_call: -; j_call: TRBJ2-2; clone_size: many; v_call: TRBV30; cdr3_aa: CAWSRTGELFF; cdr3_nt: TGTGCCTGGAGTCGCACCGGGGAGCTGTTTTTT
d_call: TRBD1; j_call: TRBJ2-7; clone_size: -; v_call: TRBV28; cdr3_aa: CASSPTEQGSYEQYF; cdr3_nt: TGTGCCAGCAGTCCTACCGAACAGGGGTCCTACGAGCAGTACTTC
d_call: -; j_call: TRBJ2-7; clone_size: many; v_call: TRBV29-1; cdr3_aa: CSAERAWEQYF; cdr3_nt: TGCAGCGCTGAACGGGCTTGGGAGCAGTACTTC
d_call: -; j_call: TRBJ2-5; clone_size: -; v_call: TRBV20-1; cdr3_aa: CSARQTSETQYF; cdr3_nt: TGCAGTGCTAGACAGACCTCTGAGACCCAGTACTTC
d_call: -; j_call: TRBJ2-5; clone_size: many; v_call: TRBV20-1; cdr3_aa: CSARDSYLRQETQYF; cdr3_nt: TGCAGTGCTAGAGATAGTTATTTAAGGCAAGAGACCCAGTACTTC
d_call: TRBD1; j_call: TRBJ1-6; clone_size: many; v_call: TRBV6-1; cdr3_aa: CASSEEGGSGSPLHF; cdr3_nt: TGTGCCAGCAGTGAAGAAGGGGGCAGCGGTTCACCCCTCCACTTT
d_call: -; j_call: TRBJ1-2; clone_size: many; v_call: TRBV6-1; cdr3_aa: CASSEGDFSYGYTF; cdr3_nt: TGTGCCAGCAGTGAAGGAGACTTTAGCTATGGCTACACCTTC
d_call: -; j_call: TRBJ2-7; clone_size: many; v_call: TRBV7-2; cdr3_aa: CASSSGLVEQYF; cdr3_nt: TGTGCCAGCAGCTCGGGACTGGTTGAGCAGTACTTC
d_call: TRBD1; j_call: TRBJ2-7; clone_size: -; v_call: TRBV20-1; cdr3_aa: CSAHAPGQGSYEQYF; cdr3_nt: TGCAGTGCTCACGCGCCGGGACAGGGCTCCTACGAGCAGTACTTC
d_call: -; j_call: TRBJ1-5; clone_size: -; v_call: TRBV27; cdr3_aa: CASSLRTNSNQPQHF; cdr3_nt: TGTGCCAGCAGTTTGAGGACAAATAGCAATCAGCCCCAGCATTTT
d_call: -; j_call: TRBJ1-2; clone_size: many; v_call: TRBV7-2; cdr3_aa: CASSLSPKDGYTF; cdr3_nt: TGTGCCAGCAGCTTATCCCCCAAGGACGGCTACACCTTC
d_call: TRBD2; j_call: TRBJ2-7; clone_size: many; v_call: TRBV6-2/TRBV6-3; cdr3_aa: CASRTSAFYEQYF; cdr3_nt: TGTGCCAGCAGAACTAGCGCTTTCTACGAGCAGTACTTC
d_call: -; j_call: TRBJ2-5; clone_size: many; v_call: TRBV18; cdr3_aa: CASSPGLPRTQYF; cdr3_nt: TGTGCCAGCTCACCGGGACTCCCGCGGACCCAGTACTTC
d_call: TRBD1; j_call: TRBJ1-5; clone_size: many; v_call: TRBV30; cdr3_aa: CAWTGGGNQPQHF; cdr3_nt: TGTGCCTGGACAGGGGGCGGCAATCAGCCCCAGCATTTT
d_call: TRBD2; j_call: TRBJ2-7; clone_size: -; v_call: TRBV12-3/TRBV12-4; cdr3_aa: CASSLRLAGGDYEQYF; cdr3_nt: TGTGCCAGCAGCCTCAGACTAGCGGGAGGTGACTACGAGCAGTACTTC
d_call: -; j_call: TRBJ1-6; clone_size: -; v_call: TRBV6-5; cdr3_aa: CASSYRDGSPLHF; cdr3_nt: TGTGCCAGCAGTTACCGGGACGGATCACCCCTCCACTTT
d_call: -; j_call: TRBJ2-5; clone_size: many; v_call: TRBV7-2; cdr3_aa: CASSLELAAETQYF; cdr3_nt: TGTGCCAGCAGCTTAGAGTTAGCAGCGGAGACCCAGTACTTC
d_call: -; j_call: TRBJ2-7; clone_size: -; v_call: TRBV6-1; cdr3_aa: CAISDQSYEQYF; cdr3_nt: TGTGCCATCAGTGACCAGAGCTACGAGCAGTACTTC
d_call: -; j_call: TRBJ2-7; clone_size: many; v_call: TRBV11-2; cdr3_aa: CASSLLLGVEQYF; cdr3_nt: TGTGCCAGCAGCTTACTATTAGGGGTCGAGCAGTACTTC
d_call: TRBD1; j_call: TRBJ1-1; clone_size: many; v_call: TRBV7-9; cdr3_aa: CASSLPTGASTEAFF; cdr3_nt: TGTGCCAGCAGCCTACCGACAGGGGCAAGCACTGAAGCTTTCTTT
d_call: TRBD1; j_call: TRBJ1-5; clone_size: few; v_call: TRBV6-1; cdr3_aa: CASSDDRGHNQPQHF; cdr3_nt: TGTGCCAGCAGTGATGACAGGGGGCACAATCAGCCCCAGCATTTT
d_call: -; j_call: TRBJ2-5; clone_size: -; v_call: TRBV3-1; cdr3_aa: CASSQDPKNRGTQYF; cdr3_nt: TGTGCCAGCAGCCAAGATCCAAAGAACCGGGGGACCCAGTACTTC
d_call: TRBD2; j_call: TRBJ2-7; clone_size: -; v_call: TRBV20-1; cdr3_aa: CSAREPSGFSYEQYF; cdr3_nt: TGCAGTGCTAGAGAACCTAGCGGCTTTTCCTACGAGCAGTACTTC
d_call: -; j_call: TRBJ1-5; clone_size: once; v_call: TRBV20-1; cdr3_aa: CSALLGGTESQPQHF; cdr3_nt: TGCAGTGCTTTACTAGGAGGGACGGAAAGTCAGCCCCAGCATTTT
d_call: -; j_call: TRBJ1-2; clone_size: many; v_call: TRBV6-4; cdr3_aa: CASRDPRGGVTPLNYGYTF; cdr3_nt: TGTGCCAGCAGGGACCCGCGGGGGGGTGTGACACCGTTAAACTATGGCTACACCTTC
d_call: -; j_call: TRBJ1-5; clone_size: few; v_call: TRBV20-1; cdr3_aa: CSATSPGAVTHSNQPQHF; cdr3_nt: TGCAGTGCAACCTCTCCTGGGGCCGTAACCCATAGCAATCAGCCCCAGCATTTT
d_call: -; j_call: TRBJ1-3; clone_size: many; v_call: TRBV29-1; cdr3_aa: CSVNPGIAGNTIYF; cdr3_nt: TGCAGCGTTAATCCAGGGATTGCTGGAAACACCATATATTTT
d_call: -; j_call: TRBJ2-2; clone_size: many; v_call: TRBV6-5; cdr3_aa: CASSLGGWDTGELFF; cdr3_nt: TGTGCCAGCAGTTTGGGGGGATGGGACACCGGGGAGCTGTTTTTT
d_call: -; j_call: TRBJ1-1; clone_size: many; v_call: TRBV6-1; cdr3_aa: CASLGELYTEAFF; cdr3_nt: TGTGCCAGTTTGGGGGAGCTGTACACTGAAGCTTTCTTT
d_call: -; j_call: TRBJ2-7; clone_size: few; v_call: TRBV6-1; cdr3_aa: CASREIGTVLYEQYF; cdr3_nt: TGTGCCAGCAGAGAGATCGGGACGGTACTCTACGAGCAGTACTTC
d_call: -; j_call: TRBJ2-4; clone_size: once; v_call: TRBV7-2; cdr3_aa: CSSSFGGGTAKNIHYF; cdr3_nt: -
d_call: -; j_call: TRBJ2-7; clone_size: many; v_call: TRBV11-2; cdr3_aa: CASSLGPTGEQYF; cdr3_nt: TGTGCCAGCAGCTTAGGCCCAACGGGGGAGCAGTACTTC
d_call: -; j_call: TRBJ2-7; clone_size: many; v_call: TRBV4-1; cdr3_aa: CASTPVGGYEQYF; cdr3_nt: TGCGCCAGCACTCCCGTGGGGGGCTACGAGCAGTACTTC
d_call: -; j_call: TRBJ2-2; clone_size: -; v_call: TRBV3-1; cdr3_aa: CASSSRAGELFF; cdr3_nt: TGTGCCAGCAGCAGTAGAGCCGGGGAGCTGTTTTTT
d_call: -; j_call: TRBJ2-7; clone_size: -; v_call: TRBV13; cdr3_aa: CASSFHSPYEQYF; cdr3_nt: TGTGCCAGCAGCTTTCACAGTCCCTACGAGCAGTACTTC
d_call: -; j_call: TRBJ1-2; clone_size: -; v_call: TRBV6-1; cdr3_aa: CASSEEWTSYGYTF; cdr3_nt: TGTGCCAGCAGTGAAGAATGGACAAGCTATGGCTACACCTTC
d_call: TRBD2; j_call: TRBJ2-5; clone_size: many; v_call: TRBV12-3/TRBV12-4; cdr3_aa: CASSSPLWSGGPETQYF; cdr3_nt: TGTGCCAGCAGTTCGCCCTTATGGTCGGGAGGGCCGGAGACCCAGTACTTC
d_call: TRBD1; j_call: TRBJ1-5; clone_size: -; v_call: TRBV28; cdr3_aa: CASSPITPGQLNQPQHF; cdr3_nt: TGTGCCAGCAGTCCAATTACTCCGGGACAGCTCAATCAGCCCCAGCATTTT
d_call: TRBD1; j_call: TRBJ1-2; clone_size: -; v_call: TRBV12-3/TRBV12-4; cdr3_aa: CASSLGQGLSGYGYTF; cdr3_nt: TGTGCCAGCAGTTTGGGACAGGGGTTGAGTGGCTATGGCTACACCTTC
d_call: TRBD2; j_call: TRBJ2-7; clone_size: many; v_call: TRBV2; cdr3_aa: CASGKAGRQYF; cdr3_nt: TGTGCCAGCGGAAAAGCGGGAAGGCAGTACTTC
d_call: -; j_call: TRBJ2-7; clone_size: many; v_call: TRBV11-3; cdr3_aa: CASSLTAGSYEQYF; cdr3_nt: TGTGCCAGCAGCTTAACTGCGGGATCCTACGAGCAGTACTTC